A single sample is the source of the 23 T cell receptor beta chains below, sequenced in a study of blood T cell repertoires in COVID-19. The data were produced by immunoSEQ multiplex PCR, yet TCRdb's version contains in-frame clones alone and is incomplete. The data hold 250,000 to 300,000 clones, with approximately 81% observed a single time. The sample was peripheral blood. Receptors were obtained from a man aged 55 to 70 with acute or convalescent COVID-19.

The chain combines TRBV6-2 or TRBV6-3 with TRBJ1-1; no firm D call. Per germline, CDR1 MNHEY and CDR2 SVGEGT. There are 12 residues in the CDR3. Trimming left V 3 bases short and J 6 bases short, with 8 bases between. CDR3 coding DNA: TGTGCCAGCAGTTATTCTTTAGCTGAAGCTTTCTTT. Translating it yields CASSYSLAEAFF.

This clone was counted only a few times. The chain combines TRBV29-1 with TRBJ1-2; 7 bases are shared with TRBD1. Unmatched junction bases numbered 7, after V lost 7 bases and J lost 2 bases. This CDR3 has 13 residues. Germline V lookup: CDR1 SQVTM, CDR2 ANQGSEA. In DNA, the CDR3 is TGCAGCGCCCTCTGGGACAGCAACTATGGCTACACCTTC. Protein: CSALWDSNYGYTF.

In DNA, the CDR3 is TGTGCCAGCAGTTACTCGGGACTAGCCAACAATGAGCAGTTCTTC. It yields the protein CASSYSGLANNEQFF. V and J are TRBV6-2 or TRBV6-3 and TRBJ2-1, with 9 bases identical to TRBD2. Germline V CDR1 and CDR2: MNHEY, SVGEGT. This CDR3 contains 15 residues. V was clipped by 0 bases and J by 5 bases; unmatched bases: 2.

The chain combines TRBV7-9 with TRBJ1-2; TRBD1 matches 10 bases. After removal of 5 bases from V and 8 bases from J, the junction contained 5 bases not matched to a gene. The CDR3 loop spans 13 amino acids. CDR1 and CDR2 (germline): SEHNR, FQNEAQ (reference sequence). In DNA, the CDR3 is TGTGCCAGCAGCACCGGGACAGGGGACGGCTACACCTTC. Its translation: CASSTGTGDGYTF.

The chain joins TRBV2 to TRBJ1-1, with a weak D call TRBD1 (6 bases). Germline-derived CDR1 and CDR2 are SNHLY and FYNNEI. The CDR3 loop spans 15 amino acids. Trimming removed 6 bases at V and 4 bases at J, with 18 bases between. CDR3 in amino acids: CASSSTGIEGTEAFF. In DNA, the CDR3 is TGTGCCAGCAGCTCCACAGGGATAGAGGGCACTGAAGCTTTCTTT.

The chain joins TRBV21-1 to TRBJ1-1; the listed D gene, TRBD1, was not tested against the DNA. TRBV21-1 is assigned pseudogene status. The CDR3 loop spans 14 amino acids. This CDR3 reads CASSMGQRNTEAFF. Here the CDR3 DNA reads TGTGCCAGCAGCATGGGACAGAGGAACACTGAAGCTTTCTTT.

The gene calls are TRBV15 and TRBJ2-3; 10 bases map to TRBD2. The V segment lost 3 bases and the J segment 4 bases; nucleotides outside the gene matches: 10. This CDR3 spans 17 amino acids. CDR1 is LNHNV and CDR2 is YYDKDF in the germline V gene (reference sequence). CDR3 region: CATSRDPSSGGSDTQYF. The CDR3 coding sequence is TGTGCCACCAGCAGGGATCCTTCTAGCGGGGGTTCAGATACGCAGTATTTT.

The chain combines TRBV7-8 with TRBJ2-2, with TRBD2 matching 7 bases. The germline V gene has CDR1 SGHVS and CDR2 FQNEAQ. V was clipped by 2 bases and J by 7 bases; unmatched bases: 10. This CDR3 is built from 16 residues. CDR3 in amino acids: CASSLRGGTIYGELFF. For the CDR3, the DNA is TGTGCCAGCAGCTTAAGGGGTGGGACTATCTACGGGGAGCTGTTTTTT.

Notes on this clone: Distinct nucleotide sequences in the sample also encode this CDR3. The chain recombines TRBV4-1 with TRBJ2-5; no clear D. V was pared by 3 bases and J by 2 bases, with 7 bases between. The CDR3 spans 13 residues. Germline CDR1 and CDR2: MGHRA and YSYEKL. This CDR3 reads CASSQGPQETQYF. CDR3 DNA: TGCGCCAGCAGCCAGGGCCCACAAGAGACCCAGTACTTC.

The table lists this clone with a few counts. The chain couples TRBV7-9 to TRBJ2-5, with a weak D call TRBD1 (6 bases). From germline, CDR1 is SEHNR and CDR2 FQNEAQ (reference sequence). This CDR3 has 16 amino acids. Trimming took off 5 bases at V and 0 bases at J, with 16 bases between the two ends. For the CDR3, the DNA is TGTGCCAGCAGCGCCTACAGGGACCTGTACCAAGAGACCCAGTACTTC. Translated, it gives CASSAYRDLYQETQYF.

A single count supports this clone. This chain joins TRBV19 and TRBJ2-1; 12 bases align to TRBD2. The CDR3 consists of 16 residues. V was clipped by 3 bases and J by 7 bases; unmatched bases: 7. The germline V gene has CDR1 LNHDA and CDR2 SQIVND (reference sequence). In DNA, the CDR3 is TGTGCCAGTAGTATCTCACTAGCGGGGGGCAGGAATGAGCAGTTCTTC. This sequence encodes CASSISLAGGRNEQFF.

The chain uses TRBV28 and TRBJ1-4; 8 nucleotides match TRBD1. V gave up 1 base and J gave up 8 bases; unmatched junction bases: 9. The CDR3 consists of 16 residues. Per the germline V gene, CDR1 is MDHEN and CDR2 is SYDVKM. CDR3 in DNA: TGTGCCAGCAGTTTATTACGGACAGGGATGAAGGAAAAACTGTTTTTT. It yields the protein CASSLLRTGMKEKLFF.

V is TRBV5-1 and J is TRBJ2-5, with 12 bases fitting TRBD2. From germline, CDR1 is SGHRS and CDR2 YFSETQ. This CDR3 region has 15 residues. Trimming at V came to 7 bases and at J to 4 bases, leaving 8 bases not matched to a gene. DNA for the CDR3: TGCGCCAGCGCAAGACTAGCGGGGGTCCCAGAGACCCAGTACTTC. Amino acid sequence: CASARLAGVPETQYF.

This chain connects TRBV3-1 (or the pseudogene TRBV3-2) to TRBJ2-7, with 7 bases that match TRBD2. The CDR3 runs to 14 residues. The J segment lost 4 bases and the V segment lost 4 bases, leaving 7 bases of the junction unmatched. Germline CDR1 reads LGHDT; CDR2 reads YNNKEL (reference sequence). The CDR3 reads CASSPRGLVYEQYF. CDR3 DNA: TGTGCCAGCAGCCCCCGAGGACTAGTTTACGAGCAGTACTTC.

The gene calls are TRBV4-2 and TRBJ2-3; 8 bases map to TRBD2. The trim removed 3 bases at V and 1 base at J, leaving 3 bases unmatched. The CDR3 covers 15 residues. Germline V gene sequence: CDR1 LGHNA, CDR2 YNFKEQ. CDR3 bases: TGTGCCAGCAGCCAGACAGCGGGGGGCACAGATACGCAGTATTTT. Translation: CASSQTAGGTDTQYF.

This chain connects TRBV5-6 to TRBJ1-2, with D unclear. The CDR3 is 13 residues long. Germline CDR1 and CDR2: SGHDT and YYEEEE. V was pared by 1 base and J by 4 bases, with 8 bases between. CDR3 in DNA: TGTGCCAGCAGCTTGCAGGCTTCCTATGGCTACACCTTC. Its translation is CASSLQASYGYTF.

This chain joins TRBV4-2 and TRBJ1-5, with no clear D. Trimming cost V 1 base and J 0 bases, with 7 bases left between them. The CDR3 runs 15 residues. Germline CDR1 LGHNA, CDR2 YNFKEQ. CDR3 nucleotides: TGTGCCAGCAGCCAAGTTGAGAATAGCAATCAGCCCCAGCATTTT. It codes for CASSQVENSNQPQHF.

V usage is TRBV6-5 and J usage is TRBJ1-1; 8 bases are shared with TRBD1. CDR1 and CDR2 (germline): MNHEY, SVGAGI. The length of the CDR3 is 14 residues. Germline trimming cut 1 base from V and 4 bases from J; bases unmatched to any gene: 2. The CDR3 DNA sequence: TGTGCCAGCAGTTACTACGACAGGGGCACTGAAGCTTTCTTT. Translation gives CASSYYDRGTEAFF.

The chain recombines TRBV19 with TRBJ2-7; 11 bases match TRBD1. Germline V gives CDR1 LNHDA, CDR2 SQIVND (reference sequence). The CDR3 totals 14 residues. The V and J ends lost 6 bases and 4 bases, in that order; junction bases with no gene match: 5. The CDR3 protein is CASSGGTGGYEQYF. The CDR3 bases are TGTGCCAGTAGCGGGGGGACAGGGGGATACGAGCAGTACTTC.

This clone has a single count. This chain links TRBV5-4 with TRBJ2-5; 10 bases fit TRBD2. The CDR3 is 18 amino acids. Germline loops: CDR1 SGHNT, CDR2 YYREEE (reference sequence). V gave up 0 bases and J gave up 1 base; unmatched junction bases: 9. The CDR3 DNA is TGTGCCAGCAGCTTGGATGGTCGGCCTAGCGGGGGCCAAGAGACCCAGTACTTC. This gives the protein CASSLDGRPSGGQETQYF.

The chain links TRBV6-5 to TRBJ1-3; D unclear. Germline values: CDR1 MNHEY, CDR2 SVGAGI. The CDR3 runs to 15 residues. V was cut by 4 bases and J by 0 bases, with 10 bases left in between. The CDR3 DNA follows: TGTGCCAGCAGTTTCCCGGTCCGCTCTGGAAACACCATATATTTT. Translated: CASSFPVRSGNTIYF.

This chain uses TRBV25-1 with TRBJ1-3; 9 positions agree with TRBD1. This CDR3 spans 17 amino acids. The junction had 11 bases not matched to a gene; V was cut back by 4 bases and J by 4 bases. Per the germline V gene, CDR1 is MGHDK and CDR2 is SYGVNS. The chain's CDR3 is CASSGSPGTGSGNTIYF. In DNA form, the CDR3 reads TGTGCCAGCAGTGGCTCCCCCGGGACAGGGTCCGGAAACACCATATATTTT.

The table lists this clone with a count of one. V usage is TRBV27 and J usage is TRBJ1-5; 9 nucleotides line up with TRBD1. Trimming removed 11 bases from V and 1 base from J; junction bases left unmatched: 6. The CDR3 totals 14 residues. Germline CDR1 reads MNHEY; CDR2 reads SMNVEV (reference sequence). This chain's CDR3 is CASKGTGSNQPQHF. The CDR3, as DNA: TGTGCCTCCAAGGGGACAGGGAGCAATCAGCCCCAGCATTTT.